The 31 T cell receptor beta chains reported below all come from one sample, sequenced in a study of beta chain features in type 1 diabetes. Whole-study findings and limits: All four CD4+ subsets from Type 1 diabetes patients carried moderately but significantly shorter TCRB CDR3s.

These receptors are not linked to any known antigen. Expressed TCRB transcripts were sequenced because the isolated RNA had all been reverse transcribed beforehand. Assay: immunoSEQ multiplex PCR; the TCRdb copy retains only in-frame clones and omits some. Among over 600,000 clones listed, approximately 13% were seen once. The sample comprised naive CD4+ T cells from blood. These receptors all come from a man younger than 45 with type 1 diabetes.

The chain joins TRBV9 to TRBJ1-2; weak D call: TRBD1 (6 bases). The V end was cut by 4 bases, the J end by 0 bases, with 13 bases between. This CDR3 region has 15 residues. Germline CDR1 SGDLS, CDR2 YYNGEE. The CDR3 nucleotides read TGTGCCAGCAGCACCCGACAGGACCCTAACTATGGCTACACCTTC. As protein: CASSTRQDPNYGYTF.

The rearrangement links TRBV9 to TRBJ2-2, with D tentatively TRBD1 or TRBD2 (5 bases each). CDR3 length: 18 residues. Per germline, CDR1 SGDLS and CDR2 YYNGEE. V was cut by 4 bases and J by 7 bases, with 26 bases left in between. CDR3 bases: TGTGCCAGCAGCACCGAAAAAGGGCTCCTGGGGGTCGGCGGGGAGCTGTTTTTT. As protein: CASSTEKGLLGVGGELFF.

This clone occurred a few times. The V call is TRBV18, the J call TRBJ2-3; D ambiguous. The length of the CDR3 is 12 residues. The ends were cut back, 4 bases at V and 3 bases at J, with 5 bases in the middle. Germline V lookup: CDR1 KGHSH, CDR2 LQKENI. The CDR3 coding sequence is TGTGCCAGCTCACGAGAGACAGATACGCAGTATTTT. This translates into CASSRETDTQYF.

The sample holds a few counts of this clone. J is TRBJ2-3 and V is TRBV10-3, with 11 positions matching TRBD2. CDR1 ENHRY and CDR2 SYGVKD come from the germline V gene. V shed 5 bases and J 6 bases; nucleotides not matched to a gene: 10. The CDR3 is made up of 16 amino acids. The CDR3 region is CAISFATSGVTDTQYF. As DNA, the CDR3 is TGTGCCATCAGTTTCGCGACTAGCGGGGTAACGGATACGCAGTATTTT.

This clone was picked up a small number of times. CDR3 nucleotide sequence: TGTGCCAGCAGTGAGGCCCCGGGCCCCACGCAGTACTTC. Its translation: CASSEAPGPTQYF. J is TRBJ2-7 and V is TRBV2; D unresolved. The CDR3 contains 13 residues. Germline CDR1 is SNHLY and CDR2 is FYNNEI. V was shortened by 3 bases and J by 9 bases, with 15 bases between the two germline ends.

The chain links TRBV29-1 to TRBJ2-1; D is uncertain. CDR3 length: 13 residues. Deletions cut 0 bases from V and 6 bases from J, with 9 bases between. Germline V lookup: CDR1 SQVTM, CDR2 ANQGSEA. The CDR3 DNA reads TGCAGCGTTGAAGATTGGCTCGCCAATGAGCAGTTCTTC. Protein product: CSVEDWLANEQFF.

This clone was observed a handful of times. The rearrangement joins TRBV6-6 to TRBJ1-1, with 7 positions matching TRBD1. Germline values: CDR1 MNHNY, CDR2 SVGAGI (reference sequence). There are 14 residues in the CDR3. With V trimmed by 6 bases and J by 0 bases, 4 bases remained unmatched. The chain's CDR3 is CASRVGQLNTEAFF. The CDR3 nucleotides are TGTGCCAGCAGAGTGGGACAGCTGAACACTGAAGCTTTCTTT.

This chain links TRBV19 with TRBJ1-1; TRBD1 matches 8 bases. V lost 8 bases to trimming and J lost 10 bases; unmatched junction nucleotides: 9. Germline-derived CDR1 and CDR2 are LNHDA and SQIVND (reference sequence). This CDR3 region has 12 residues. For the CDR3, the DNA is TGTGCCAGTGCCTTTGACAGGGGCGTAGCTTTCTTT. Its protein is CASAFDRGVAFF.

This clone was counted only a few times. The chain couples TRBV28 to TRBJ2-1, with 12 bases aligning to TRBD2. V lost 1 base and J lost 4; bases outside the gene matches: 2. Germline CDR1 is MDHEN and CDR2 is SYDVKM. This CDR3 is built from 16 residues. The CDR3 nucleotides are TGTGCCAGCAGTTTATCCGGGACTAGCGGGTACAATGAGCAGTTCTTC. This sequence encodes CASSLSGTSGYNEQFF.

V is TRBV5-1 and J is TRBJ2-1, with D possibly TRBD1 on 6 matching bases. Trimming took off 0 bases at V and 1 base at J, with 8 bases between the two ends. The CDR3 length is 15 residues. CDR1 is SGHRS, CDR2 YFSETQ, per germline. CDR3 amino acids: CASSLAGVSYNEQFF. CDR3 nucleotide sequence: TGCGCCAGCAGCTTGGCAGGGGTGTCCTACAATGAGCAGTTCTTC.

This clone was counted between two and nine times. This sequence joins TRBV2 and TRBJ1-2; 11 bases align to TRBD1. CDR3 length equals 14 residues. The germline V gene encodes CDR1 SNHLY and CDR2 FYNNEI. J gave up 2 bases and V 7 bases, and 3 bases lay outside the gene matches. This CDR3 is CASNRDRGNYGYTF. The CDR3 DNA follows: TGTGCCAGCAATAGGGACAGGGGGAACTATGGCTACACCTTC.

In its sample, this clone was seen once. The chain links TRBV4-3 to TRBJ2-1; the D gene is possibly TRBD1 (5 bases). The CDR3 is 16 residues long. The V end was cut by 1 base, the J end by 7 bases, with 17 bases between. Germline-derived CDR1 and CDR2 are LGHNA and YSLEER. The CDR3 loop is CASSQGGRVYQNEQFF. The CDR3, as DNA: TGCGCCAGCAGCCAAGGTGGCAGGGTGTATCAAAATGAGCAGTTCTTC.

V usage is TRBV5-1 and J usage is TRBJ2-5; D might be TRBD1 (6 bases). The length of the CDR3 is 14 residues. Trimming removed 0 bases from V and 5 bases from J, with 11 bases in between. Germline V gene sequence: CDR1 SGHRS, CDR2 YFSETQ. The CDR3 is CASSLEGVRETQYF. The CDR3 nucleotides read TGCGCCAGCAGCTTGGAGGGGGTAAGGGAGACCCAGTACTTC.

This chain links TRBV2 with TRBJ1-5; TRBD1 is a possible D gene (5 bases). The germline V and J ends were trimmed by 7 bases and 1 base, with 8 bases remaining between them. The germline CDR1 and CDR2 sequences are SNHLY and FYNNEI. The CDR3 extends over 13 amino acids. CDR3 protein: CASNWDSNQPQHF. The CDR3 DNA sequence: TGTGCCAGCAATTGGGACAGCAATCAGCCCCAGCATTTT.

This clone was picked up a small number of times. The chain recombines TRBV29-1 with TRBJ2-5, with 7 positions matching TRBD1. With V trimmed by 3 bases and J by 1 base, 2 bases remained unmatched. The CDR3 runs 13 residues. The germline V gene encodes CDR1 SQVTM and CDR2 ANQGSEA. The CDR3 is CSVDEGAQETQYF. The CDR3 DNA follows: TGCAGCGTTGATGAGGGGGCCCAAGAGACCCAGTACTTC.

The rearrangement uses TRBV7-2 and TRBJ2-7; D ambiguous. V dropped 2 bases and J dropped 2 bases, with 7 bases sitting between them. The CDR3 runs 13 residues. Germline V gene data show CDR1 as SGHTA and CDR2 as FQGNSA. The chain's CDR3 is CASSLMVAYEQYF. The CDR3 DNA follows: TGTGCCAGCAGCTTAATGGTGGCCTACGAGCAGTACTTC.

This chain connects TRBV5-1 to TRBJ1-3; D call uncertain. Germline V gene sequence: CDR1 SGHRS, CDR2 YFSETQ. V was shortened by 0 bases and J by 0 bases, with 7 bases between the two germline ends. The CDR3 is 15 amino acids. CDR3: CASSLGQLSGNTIYF. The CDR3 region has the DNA TGCGCCAGCAGCTTGGGGCAGCTCTCTGGAAACACCATATATTTT.

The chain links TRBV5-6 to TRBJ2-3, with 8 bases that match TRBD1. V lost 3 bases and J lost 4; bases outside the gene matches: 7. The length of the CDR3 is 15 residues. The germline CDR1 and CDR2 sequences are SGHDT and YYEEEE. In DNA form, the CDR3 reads TGTGCCAGCAGCTACGCCGGACAGGGCGCAGATACGCAGTATTTT. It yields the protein CASSYAGQGADTQYF. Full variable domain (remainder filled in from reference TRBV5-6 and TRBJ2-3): DAGVTQSPTHLIKTRGQQVTLRCSPKSGHDTVSWYQQALGQGPQFIFQYYEEEERQRGNFPDRFSGHQFPNYSSELNVNALLLGDSALYLCASSYAGQGADTQYFGPGTRLTVL.

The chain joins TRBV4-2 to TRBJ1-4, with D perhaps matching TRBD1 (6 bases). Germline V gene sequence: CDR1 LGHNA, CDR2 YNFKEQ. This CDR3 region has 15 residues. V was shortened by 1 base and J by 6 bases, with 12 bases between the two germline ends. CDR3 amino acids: CASSQGRTADEKLFF. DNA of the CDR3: TGTGCCAGCAGCCAAGGGCGGACAGCCGATGAAAAACTGTTTTTT.

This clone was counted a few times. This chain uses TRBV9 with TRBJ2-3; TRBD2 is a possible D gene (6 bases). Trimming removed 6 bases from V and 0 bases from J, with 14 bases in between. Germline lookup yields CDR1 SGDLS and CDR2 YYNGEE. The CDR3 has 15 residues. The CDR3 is CASTPGGISTDTQYF. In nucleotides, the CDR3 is TGTGCCAGCACCCCAGGCGGGATTAGCACAGATACGCAGTATTTT.

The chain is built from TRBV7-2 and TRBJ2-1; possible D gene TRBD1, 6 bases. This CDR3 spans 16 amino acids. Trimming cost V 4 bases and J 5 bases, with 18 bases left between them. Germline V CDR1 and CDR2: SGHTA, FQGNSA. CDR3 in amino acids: CASSYRTDRTHNEQFF. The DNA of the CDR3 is TGTGCCAGCAGCTACAGGACGGACAGAACGCACAATGAGCAGTTCTTC.

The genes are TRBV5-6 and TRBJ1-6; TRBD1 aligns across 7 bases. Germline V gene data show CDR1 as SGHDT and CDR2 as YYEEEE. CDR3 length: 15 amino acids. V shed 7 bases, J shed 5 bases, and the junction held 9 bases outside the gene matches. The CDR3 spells CASGTRGPHNSPLHF. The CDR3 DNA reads TGTGCCAGCGGGACGAGGGGGCCCCATAATTCACCCCTCCACTTT.

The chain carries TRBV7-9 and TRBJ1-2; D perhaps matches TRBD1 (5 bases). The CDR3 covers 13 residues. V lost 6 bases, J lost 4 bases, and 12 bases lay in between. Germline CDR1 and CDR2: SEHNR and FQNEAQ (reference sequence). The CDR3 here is CASSPQALYGYTF. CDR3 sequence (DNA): TGTGCCAGCAGTCCACAGGCCCTCTATGGCTACACCTTC.

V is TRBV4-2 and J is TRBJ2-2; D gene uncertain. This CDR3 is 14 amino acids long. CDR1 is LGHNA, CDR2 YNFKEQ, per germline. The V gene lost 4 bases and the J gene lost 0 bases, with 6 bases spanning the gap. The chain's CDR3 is CASSPDSNTGELFF. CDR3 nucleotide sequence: TGTGCCAGCAGCCCTGATTCGAACACCGGGGAGCTGTTTTTT.

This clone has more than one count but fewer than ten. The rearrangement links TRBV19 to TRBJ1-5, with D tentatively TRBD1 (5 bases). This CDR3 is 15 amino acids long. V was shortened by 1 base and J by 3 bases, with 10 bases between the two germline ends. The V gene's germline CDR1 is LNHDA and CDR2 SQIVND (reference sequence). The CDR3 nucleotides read TGTGCCAGTAGTATAGTCGGACAATTCAATCAGCCCCAGCATTTT. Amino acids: CASSIVGQFNQPQHF.

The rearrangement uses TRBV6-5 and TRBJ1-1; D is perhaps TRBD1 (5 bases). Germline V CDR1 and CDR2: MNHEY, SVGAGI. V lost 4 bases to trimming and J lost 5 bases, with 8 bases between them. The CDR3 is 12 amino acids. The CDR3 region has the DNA TGTGCCAGCAGTTTACGGGGGACTGAAGCTTTCTTT. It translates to CASSLRGTEAFF.

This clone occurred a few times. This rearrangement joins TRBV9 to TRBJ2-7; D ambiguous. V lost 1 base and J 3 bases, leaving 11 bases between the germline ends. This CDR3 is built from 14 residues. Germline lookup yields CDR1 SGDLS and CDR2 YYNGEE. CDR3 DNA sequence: TGTGCCAGCAGCGTACGCCCGACAATCTACGAGCAGTACTTC. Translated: CASSVRPTIYEQYF.

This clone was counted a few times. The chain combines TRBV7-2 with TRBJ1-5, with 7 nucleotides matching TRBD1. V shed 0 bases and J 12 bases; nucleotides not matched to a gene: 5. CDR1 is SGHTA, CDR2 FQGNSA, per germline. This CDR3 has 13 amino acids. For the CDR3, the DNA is TGTGCCAGCAGCTTAGCGGGACAGCCAAACCAGCATTTT. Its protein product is CASSLAGQPNQHF.

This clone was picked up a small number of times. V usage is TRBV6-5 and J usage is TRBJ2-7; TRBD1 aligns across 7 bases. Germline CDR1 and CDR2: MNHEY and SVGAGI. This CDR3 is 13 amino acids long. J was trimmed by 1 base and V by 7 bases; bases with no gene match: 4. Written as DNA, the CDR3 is TGTGCCAGCACTAAGGGACAGTCCTACGAGCAGTACTTC. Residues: CASTKGQSYEQYF.

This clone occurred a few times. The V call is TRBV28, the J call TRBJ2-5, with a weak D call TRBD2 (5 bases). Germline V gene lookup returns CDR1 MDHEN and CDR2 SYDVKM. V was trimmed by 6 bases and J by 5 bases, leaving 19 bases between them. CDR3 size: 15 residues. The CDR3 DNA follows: TGTGCCAGCAGACGGGATCCTCGTGAAAGGGAGACCCAGTACTTC. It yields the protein CASRRDPRERETQYF.

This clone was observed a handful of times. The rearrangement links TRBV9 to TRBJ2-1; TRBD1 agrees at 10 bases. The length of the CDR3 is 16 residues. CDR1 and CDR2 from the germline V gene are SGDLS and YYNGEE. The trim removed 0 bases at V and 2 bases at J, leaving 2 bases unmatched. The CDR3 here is CASSVGGTGAYNEQFF. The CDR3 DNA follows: TGTGCCAGCAGCGTAGGAGGGACAGGGGCCTACAATGAGCAGTTCTTC.